The 8 T cell receptor beta chains presented below share a single source sample, sequenced in a study of identical twins. TCRdb used MiXCR to reprocess the 5' RACE reads, holding one entry per CDR3 protein. The sample consists of 400,000 to 500,000 distinct CDR3 sequences, approximately 15% of them appearing once. The sample was also linked to a second study, of yellow fever vaccine responses in identical twins.

What was sequenced was CD4+ T cells sorted from blood. All receptors come from a woman aged 18-29 years in good health.

This clonotype was observed at least ten times. One end of the junction fails to match germline, which may point to a read error. The chain links TRBV7-7 to TRBJ2-1, with D possibly matching TRBD2 (5 bases). The CDR3 runs to 13 residues. Germline V gives CDR1 SSHAT, CDR2 FNYEAQ (reference sequence). CDR3 sequence reads: CASSLGLTTGQFF. In DNA form, the CDR3 reads TGTGCTAGCAGCTTAGGACTGACCACGGGGCAGTTCTTC.

The chain carries TRBV6-2 or TRBV6-3 and TRBJ2-1; 9 bases are a match to TRBD2. The CDR3 sequence is 16 residues long. Germline V CDR1 and CDR2: MNHEY, SVGEGT. Trimming cost V 6 bases and J 1 base; bases outside gene matches: 7. The CDR3 nucleotides read TGTGCCAGCAGGCGAGTAGCGGGGGTTTCCTACAATGAGCAGTTCTTC. Protein sequence: CASRRVAGVSYNEQFF.

This clonotype occurred a few times. This chain links TRBV30 with TRBJ2-7, with TRBD1 matching 8 bases. J lost 3 bases, V lost 3 bases, and 4 bases had no gene match. Germline V lookup: CDR1 GTSNPN, CDR2 SVGIG (reference sequence). The CDR3 consists of 13 residues. The CDR3 region has the DNA TGTGCCTGGAGCCCGGGACAGGACTACGAGCAGTACTTC. Translation gives CAWSPGQDYEQYF.

The rearrangement joins TRBV5-1 to TRBJ2-7, with TRBD2 identical over 7 bases. CDR1 is SGHRS and CDR2 is YFSETQ in the germline V gene. V was pared by 3 bases and J by 0 bases, with 9 bases of the junction left unmatched. The CDR3 extends over 16 amino acids. The CDR3 DNA is TGCGCCAGCAGCTGGGGGGGGACGGTTTTCTCCTACGAGCAGTACTTC. It codes for CASSWGGTVFSYEQYF.

This clonotype was counted at least ten times. The chain is built from TRBV5-1 and TRBJ1-2; 7 nucleotides agree with TRBD1. Per germline, CDR1 SGHRS and CDR2 YFSETQ. Trimming took 4 bases from V and 7 from J; bases not matched to a gene: 13. The CDR3 contains 15 residues. The CDR3 here is CASSRDGQVLGGYTF. The CDR3 bases are TGCGCCAGCAGCCGCGACGGACAGGTCCTTGGTGGCTACACCTTC.

The genes are TRBV2 and TRBJ2-1; 7 bases map to TRBD2. The J segment lost 7 bases and the V segment lost 7 bases, leaving 19 bases of the junction unmatched. CDR3 size: 17 residues. The germline V gene encodes CDR1 SNHLY and CDR2 FYNNEI. The CDR3 loop reads CASNTGTTLPGGNEQFF. The CDR3 DNA is TGTGCCAGCAATACCGGGACTACCCTACCCGGGGGAAATGAGCAGTTCTTC.

This clonotype showed up just a few times. The CDR3 DNA reads as TGTGCCAGCAGCCGACTAGCGGGGGGGTCAGATACGCAGTATTTT. Translated, it gives CASSRLAGGSDTQYF. J is TRBJ2-3 and V is TRBV3-1; 14 bases match TRBD2. Germline V lookup: CDR1 LGHDT, CDR2 YNNKEL (reference sequence). Unmatched junction bases numbered 1, after V lost 4 bases and J lost 4 bases. The CDR3 loop spans 15 amino acids.

DNA of the CDR3: TGTGCCAGCAGCCAAGGGACTGCCCTCGATACGCAGTATTTT. Its protein product is CASSQGTALDTQYF. The chain combines TRBV28 with TRBJ2-3, with D maybe TRBD2 (6 bases). CDR1 and CDR2 (germline): MDHEN, SYDVKM. The germline V and J ends were trimmed by 6 bases and 6 bases, with 16 bases remaining between them. The CDR3 contains 14 residues.